The clone carrying this TCR beta chain was seen repeatedly, ten times or more. Sample time point: sample taken at primary tumor resection. Material for sequencing was whole RNA from tumor, nontumor lung or frozen PBMC, left unsorted. Untreated early-stage non-small cell lung cancer patients, around 72 in total, were the donors. The germline CDR1 and CDR2 sequences are SGDLS and YYNGEE. Trimming took 0 bases from V and 3 from J, leaving 7 bases between them. The CDR3 covers 14 residues. These data belong to a study of spatial heterogeneity in lung cancer. About the research overall: Sequencing consistently turned up more beta-chain sequences than alpha-chain sequences. The average count in raw reads for each unique TCR and UMI combination exceeded eight appearances.

Single TCR cDNA molecules each had their own unique molecular identifier. TCRdb reprocessed the 5' RACE reads with MiXCR, giving one entry per CDR3 protein. The data contain roughly 100,000 distinct CDR3 sequences, around 9% of them singletons. The chain recombines TRBV9 with TRBJ1-5, with D unclear. Sequences were derived from PBMCs, sampled at surgery. This sequence originates from a male donor with early-stage non-small cell lung cancer. Here the CDR3 DNA reads TGTGCCAGCAGCGTAGGAGGACCCAATCAGCCCCAGCATTTT. Translated, it gives CASSVGGPNQPQHF. Based on the CDR3 plus reference TRBV9 and TRBJ1-5, the full variable domain is DSGVTQTPKHLITATGQRVTLRCSPRSGDLSVYWYQQSLDQGLQFLIQYYNGEERAKGNILERFSAQQFPDLHSELNLSSLELGDSALYFCASSVGGPNQPQHFGDGTRLSIL.